The rows below give T cell receptor beta chains drawn from one sample of a study of early T cells in non-severe SARS-CoV-2 infection. TCRdb redid the calling of the 5' RACE reads with MiXCR, one entry per CDR3 protein. The sample has tens of thousands of distinct CDR3 sequences, 7% to 10% seen once. The specimen was whole blood. Receptor source: an adult who was a healthcare worker with PCR-confirmed SARS-CoV-2 infection or an uninfected control (not recorded which). Both conserved end residues are part of each CDR3. Fields, in order: D gene, clone size, V gene, J gene, CDR3 protein, CDR3 DNA. D genes are given only for firm matches. The size entry is marked missing in some rows and otherwise reads once, few, many or a size class.

-,few,TRBV11-2,TRBJ2-1,CASRHTGTYYNEQFF,TGTGCCAGCAGGCACACCGGGACGTACTACAATGAGCAGTTCTTC
-,-,TRBV6-6,TRBJ2-1,CASTSYVEQFF,TGTGCCAGCACCTCTTATGTCGAGCAGTTCTTC
-,few,TRBV7-6,TRBJ1-1,CASKRDSNTEAFF,TGTGCCAGCAAGAGGGATTCGAACACTGAAGCTTTCTTT
-,-,TRBV6-5,TRBJ2-6,CASTSNGAAGANVLTF,TGTGCCAGCACTTCTAATGGCGCGGCTGGGGCCAACGTCCTGACTTTC
TRBD2,many,TRBV2,TRBJ2-5,CASPRQGPGLAGQETQYF,TGTGCCAGCCCCAGACAGGGGCCGGGACTAGCGGGACAAGAGACCCAGTACTTC
-,many,TRBV11-3,TRBJ2-3,CASKASGTDTQYF,TGTGCCAGCAAGGCTAGCGGCACAGATACGCAGTATTTT
-,few,TRBV11-2,TRBJ2-7,CASCRALTYEQYF,TGTGCCAGCTGCAGGGCACTCACCTACGAGCAGTACTTC
-,-,TRBV19,TRBJ2-7,CASSRGNSYEQYF,TGTGCCAGTAGTAGGGGAAATTCCTACGAGCAGTACTTC
-,few,TRBV6-1,TRBJ2-6,CASKGDSGANVLTF,TGTGCCAGCAAGGGGGACTCTGGGGCCAACGTCCTGACTTTC
TRBD1,-,TRBV7-9,TRBJ2-5,CASSSRQGQETQYF,TGTGCCAGCAGCTCCAGACAGGGCCAAGAGACCCAGTACTTC
-,many,TRBV20-1,TRBJ1-2,CSANPQVGYTF,TGCAGTGCCAACCCGCAAGTTGGCTACACCTTC
-,-,TRBV4-2,TRBJ2-1,CASSQEDEQFF,TGTGCCAGCAGCCAAGAGGATGAGCAGTTCTTC
-,-,TRBV12-3/TRBV12-4,TRBJ1-3,CASSSKRGGNTIYF,TGTGCCAGCAGCTCCAAGAGGGGTGGAAACACCATATATTTT
TRBD2,-,TRBV20-1,TRBJ2-3,CSARVSGTSTDTQYF,TGCAGTGCTAGAGTTAGCGGGACTAGCACAGATACGCAGTATTTT
TRBD2,few,TRBV12-3/TRBV12-4,TRBJ2-3,CASSPGTSAYTQYF,TGTGCCAGCAGCCCCGGGACTAGCGCATATACGCAGTATTTT
-,-,TRBV24-1,TRBJ1-1,CATRGRDDTEAFF,TGTGCCACCAGGGGCCGGGACGACACTGAAGCTTTCTTT
-,-,TRBV15,TRBJ2-5,CATHGGGNQETQYF,TGTGCCACCCACGGTGGCGGGAACCAAGAGACCCAGTACTTC
TRBD2,few,TRBV7-2,TRBJ2-1,CASRLAAGGYNEQFF,TGTGCCAGCAGACTCGCCGCGGGGGGTTACAATGAGCAGTTCTTC